The rows below give T cell receptor beta chains drawn from one sample of a study of siplizumab effects on memory and regulatory T cells. Profiling relied on immunoSEQ multiplex PCR, and the TCRdb table lists in-frame clones only, not all of them. There are more than 75,000 clones in the sample; 93% occur only once, and 5.5% to 7.5% lies in the top ten. The sample consisted of CD8+ T cells sorted from blood. The receptors shown here come from a human donor in good health. The CDR3 runs from the conserved cysteine through the conserved F or W. The order of the fields is clone size, D gene, J gene, V gene, CDR3 DNA, CDR3 protein. The D gene is left open where the match is weak. Some rows have no size entry. The others give once, few or many, or a class for an expanded clone.

-,-,TRBJ1-5,TRBV19,TGTGCCAGTAGTATCGCGACAGATTACAATCAGCCCCAGCATTTT,CASSIATDYNQPQHF
once,-,TRBJ2-7,TRBV9,TGTGCCAGCGCGACGGGACACATCTCCTACGAGCAGTACTTC,CASATGHISYEQYF
-,-,TRBJ1-2,TRBV27,TGTGCCAGCAGTATTACAGTAGCTAACTATGGCTACACCTTC,CASSITVANYGYTF
-,TRBD2,TRBJ2-3,TRBV4-1,TGCGCCAGCAGCGCGCGGGGGGAGGGCACAGATACGCAGTATTTT,CASSARGEGTDTQYF
-,-,TRBJ2-5,TRBV10-3,TGTGCCATCCAGGCGCCCGCACAAGAGACCCAGTACTTC,CAIQAPAQETQYF
-,-,TRBJ1-5,TRBV6-5,TGTGCCAGCAGCTCGGGGTTTCGGCAGCCCCAGCATTTT,CASSSGFRQPQHF
-,-,TRBJ2-1,TRBV5-8,TGTGCCAGCAGCTTGGGGACTCTCAGCTCCTACAATGAGCAGTTCTTC,CASSLGTLSSYNEQFF
-,-,TRBJ2-7,TRBV27,TGTGCCAGCAGTCCTTCACCGGACGAGCAGTACTTC,CASSPSPDEQYF
once,TRBD1,TRBJ1-2,TRBV14,TGTGCCAGCAGCCAAGGACAGGGCTATGGCTACACCTTC,CASSQGQGYGYTF
-,-,TRBJ1-5,TRBV7-2,TGTGCCAGCAGCTTAGTCTTGGGACAACCAAGCAATCAGCCCCAGCATTTT,CASSLVLGQPSNQPQHF
-,-,TRBJ1-1,TRBV21-1,TGTGCCAGCAGCTCTCGGGCCCGGGGCACTGAAGCTTTCTTT,CASSSRARGTEAFF
-,TRBD1,TRBJ2-7,TRBV2,TGTGCCAGCAGTGTTGGGACAGGGGCCTACGAGCAGTACTTC,CASSVGTGAYEQYF
-,-,TRBJ2-1,TRBV25-1,TGTGCCAGCAGTTTTACCGGGACTTCCTACAATGAGCAGTTCTTC,CASSFTGTSYNEQFF
-,TRBD1,TRBJ2-7,TRBV4-1,TGCGCCAGCAGCCACGAGCCGGGACAGGGGTCCTACGAGCAGTACTTC,CASSHEPGQGSYEQYF
-,-,TRBJ2-1,TRBV30,TGTGCCTGGAGTCCCCCGGATGAGCAGTTCTTC,CAWSPPDEQFF
-,TRBD2,TRBJ2-3,TRBV13,TGTGCCAGCAGCACGACTAGCGCAGATACGCAGTATTTT,CASSTTSADTQYF
-,TRBD1,TRBJ2-6,TRBV2,TGTGCCAGTGGGACAGGGGGCTCTGGGGCCAACGTCCTGACTTTC,CASGTGGSGANVLTF
-,-,TRBJ2-2,TRBV4-1,TGCGCCCACAGCATTGGACTGAACACCGGGGAGCTGTTTTTT,CAHSIGLNTGELFF
few,-,TRBJ1-1,TRBV5-6,TGTGCCAGCAGCTTGACCAACACTGAAGCTTTCTTT,CASSLTNTEAFF
-,-,TRBJ2-1,TRBV4-1,TGCGCCAGCAGCCAAGAAGGAAGTAGCAATGAGCAGTTCTTC,CASSQEGSSNEQFF
-,TRBD2,TRBJ2-7,TRBV30,TGTGCCTGGAGGCGTTCTGGGACTAGCGACTACGAGCAGTACTTC,CAWRRSGTSDYEQYF
once,-,TRBJ1-2,TRBV13,TGTGCCAGCAGCTTCGGAAGGCGCCAGGGAGCCACTAACTATGGCTACACCTTC,CASSFGRRQGATNYGYTF
-,TRBD2,TRBJ2-5,TRBV11-2,TGTGCCAGCAGCTTAGCTAGCGGGGGTGGGGAGACCCAGTACTTC,CASSLASGGGETQYF
-,-,TRBJ2-7,TRBV7-2,TGTGCCAGCAGCGATTTACGGCAAAGTTTGCCATCCTACGAGCAGTACTTC,CASSDLRQSLPSYEQYF
-,TRBD1,TRBJ2-5,TRBV7-9,TGTGCCAGCAGCCCCAGCGGCGGGACAGGGATTCAAGAGACCCAGTACTTC,CASSPSGGTGIQETQYF
-,-,TRBJ2-7,TRBV11-2,TGTGCCAGCAGCTTAGCTGGGACCTACGAGCAGTACTTC,CASSLAGTYEQYF
-,-,TRBJ2-5,TRBV25-1,TGTGCCAGCAGTGAAGGAAAGAAATTAACCCAAGAGACCCAGTACTTC,CASSEGKKLTQETQYF
-,-,TRBJ1-2,TRBV7-9,TGTGCCAGCAGCACACAGGGTTCGGACGGCTACACCTTC,CASSTQGSDGYTF
-,-,TRBJ2-5,TRBV4-1,TGCGCCAGCAGCCAAGATCGGCAGTCCCAAGAGACCCAGTACTTC,CASSQDRQSQETQYF
-,TRBD1,TRBJ2-3,TRBV19,TGTGCCAGTAGTATAGGAATAACAGGGGGCTGGACAGATACGCAGTATTTT,CASSIGITGGWTDTQYF
-,-,TRBJ1-2,TRBV5-1,TGCGCCAGCAGCCTCGACCAGCCAGTTAACTATGGCTACACCTTC,CASSLDQPVNYGYTF
-,-,TRBJ1-1,TRBV30,TGTGCCTGGAGTACAGGGATCGGTGGAATGAACACTGAAGCTTTCTTT,CAWSTGIGGMNTEAFF
-,-,TRBJ1-6,TRBV7-7,TGTGCTAGCCGTATAACCGCAGGGGACTCACCCCTCCACTTT,CASRITAGDSPLHF
once,-,TRBJ2-3,TRBV7-2,TGTGCCAGCAGCCCTGGGGGCGTTCCCACAGATACGCAGTATTTT,CASSPGGVPTDTQYF
-,-,TRBJ2-1,TRBV9,TGTGCCAGCAGCCCCCCCGGCGGAGGGTACAATGAGCAGTTCTTC,CASSPPGGGYNEQFF
-,TRBD1,TRBJ1-2,TRBV5-1,TGCGCCAGCAGCTGGACAGGGGGCGACTATGGCTACACCTTC,CASSWTGGDYGYTF
-,TRBD1,TRBJ1-1,TRBV6-5,TGTGCCAGCAACGACAGGGGTAACACTGAAGCTTTCTTT,CASNDRGNTEAFF
-,-,TRBJ1-1,TRBV14,TGTGCCAGCAGCCAATGGAGAGCTGAAGCTTTCTTT,CASSQWRAEAFF
-,-,TRBJ2-1,TRBV27,TGTGCCAGCAGGGGGGGTGGCAATGAGCAGTTCTTC,CASRGGGNEQFF
-,TRBD1,TRBJ1-5,TRBV27,TGTGCCAGCAGTGGGGGACAGGGAAAGTTTCAGCCCCAGCATTTT,CASSGGQGKFQPQHF
-,TRBD1,TRBJ2-1,TRBV5-6,TGTGCCAGCAGCTTCGGGACAGAGTACAATGAGCAGTTCTTC,CASSFGTEYNEQFF
-,TRBD1,TRBJ2-5,TRBV6-5,TGTGCCAGCAGTTACTCTGTGACAGGGGCTGGGGAGACCCAGTACTTC,CASSYSVTGAGETQYF
-,-,TRBJ2-3,TRBV7-3,TGTGCCAGCAGCTCCATTAGCACAGATACGCAGTATTTT,CASSSISTDTQYF
-,-,TRBJ2-7,TRBV2,TGTGCCAGCAGTGAAGTCGACCGCGGGGAGCAGTACTTC,CASSEVDRGEQYF
-,-,TRBJ1-4,TRBV4-1,TGCGCCAGCAGCCAAGTCCGGGGAAATTATAATGAAAAACTGTTTTTT,CASSQVRGNYNEKLFF
-,-,TRBJ2-4,TRBV14,TGTGCCAGCAGCCAAGATATGGGGGGACTAGCCAAAAACATTCAGTACTTC,CASSQDMGGLAKNIQYF
-,-,TRBJ1-1,TRBV7-9,TGTGCCAGCAGCTCCACCCTCCGGGAGACTGAAGCTTTCTTT,CASSSTLRETEAFF
-,-,TRBJ2-7,TRBV11-2,TGTGCCAGCAGCTTAGCGTCGGGGGAGTACGAGCAGTACTTC,CASSLASGEYEQYF
-,-,TRBJ2-2,TRBV30,TGTGCCTGGAGTGGGGCTGCGAACACCGGGGAGCTGTTTTTT,CAWSGAANTGELFF
-,-,TRBJ1-6,TRBV10-3,TGTGCCATCAGGGGGGACCGATTATCACCCCTCCACTTT,CAIRGDRLSPLHF
few,-,TRBJ1-2,TRBV14,TGTGCCAGCAGCCAAGATCAGGAGGACTATGGCTACACCTTC,CASSQDQEDYGYTF
-,-,TRBJ1-2,TRBV6-4,TGTGCCAGCAGGCCGGGAGAACTCTATGGCTACACCTTC,CASRPGELYGYTF
-,-,TRBJ2-2,TRBV6-5,TGTGCCAGCAGTTACGGGATAGGGAACACCGGGGAGCTGTTTTTT,CASSYGIGNTGELFF
-,TRBD1,TRBJ1-4,TRBV18,TGTGCCAGCTCACCCCTCGACAGGGGTGAAAAACTGTTTTTT,CASSPLDRGEKLFF
-,TRBD2,TRBJ2-7,TRBV5-6,TGTGCCAGCAGCCTAACCGGGACTAGGGACGAGCAGTACTTC,CASSLTGTRDEQYF
-,-,TRBJ1-6,TRBV15,TGTGCCACCAGCAGAGAGGGGGGTGGGGGCAGTAATTCACCCCTCCACTTT,CATSREGGGGSNSPLHF
few,-,TRBJ1-1,TRBV15,TGTGCCACCAGCGGACCCAGGGTGAGCACTGAAGCTTTCTTT,CATSGPRVSTEAFF
-,TRBD2,TRBJ2-7,TRBV7-6,TGTGCCAGCAGCGTGACTAGCGACTCCTACGAGCAGTACTTC,CASSVTSDSYEQYF
once,-,TRBJ1-1,TRBV7-9,TGTGCCAGCAGCTTAAGGTCGGAGACCAGGGGTGAAGCTTTCTTT,CASSLRSETRGEAFF